Listed below are T cell receptor beta chains from one sample, sequenced in a study of shared clonotypes between healthy human individuals. The method was immunoSEQ multiplex PCR; TCRdb's version includes in-frame clones alone and lacks a portion of them. The table has some 89,000 clones, about 68% seen once. The sample was memory CD8+ T cells sorted from blood. Source of these receptors: a man younger than 40 in good health. Each CDR3 is given with its conserved first and last residue. A D gene is named only where the DNA matches it firmly. Size is omitted from some rows. Given values are once, few, many or a class for expanded clones.

D gene,V gene,J gene,clone size,CDR3 DNA,CDR3 protein
.,TRBV10-2,TRBJ2-1,.,TGCGCCAGCAGGACAGCCCATGAGCAGTTCTTC,CASRTAHEQFF
.,TRBV6-1,TRBJ2-5,few,TGTGCCAGCAGGGGCCTCCCCACAGAGACCCAGTACTTC,CASRGLPTETQYF
.,TRBV7-9,TRBJ1-2,many,TGTGCCGCGGGGGGGGGAGACTATGGCTACACCTTC,CAAGGGDYGYTF
TRBD2,TRBV6-6,TRBJ2-5,.,TGTGCCAGCAGGCGCCGCGGTAGCGGGATGGAGACCCAGTACTTC,CASRRRGSGMETQYF
.,TRBV11-3,TRBJ2-1,.,TGTGCCAGCAGCTTAGTTAAGGGCGGTGAGCAGTTCTTC,CASSLVKGGEQFF
.,TRBV7-2,TRBJ2-2,.,TGTGCCAGCAGCTTCACCGGGGAGCTGTTTTTT,CASSFTGELFF
.,TRBV27,TRBJ1-2,few,TGTGCCAGCAGTTCTTGGACAGCTAACTATGGCTACACCTTC,CASSSWTANYGYTF
.,TRBV5-3,TRBJ2-3,.,TGTGCCAGAAGCTTCCGTAAGGACAGACCAAACACAGATACGCAGTATTTT,CARSFRKDRPNTDTQYF
.,TRBV18,TRBJ2-3,.,TGTGCCAGCTCACAAGGACACGACAACACAGATACGCAGTATTTT,CASSQGHDNTDTQYF
.,TRBV28,TRBJ1-1,.,TGTGCCAGCAGTCCTGGGCTCGGCACTGAAGCTTTCTTT,CASSPGLGTEAFF